The present TCR beta chain was sequenced within a study of blood T cells in healthy people across ages. For every donor, a draw yielded around 10 milliliters of peripheral blood. A minimum of 6 micrograms of total RNA was extracted per sample. With a J-beta primer mix and a sample-barcoded 5' primer, a second PCR ran about 6 to 11 cycles. At least 2.5 million CDR3-containing paired-end reads were obtained per sample. From the 5' RACE reads, TCRdb called clonotypes with MiXCR, one entry per CDR3 protein. The sample has approximately 350,000 distinct CDR3 sequences; 45% to 65% are singletons. As concerns this clonotype: What it binds is not known.

The CDR3 consists of 14 residues. V was trimmed by 0 bases and J by 1 base, leaving 9 bases between them. Germline V gives CDR1 DFQATT, CDR2 SNEGSKA (reference sequence). Study-wide points: It was the long-lived donors that had more naive CD4+ cells and higher diversity than aged donors.

The receptor comes from a man aged 60-69 years in good health. V usage is TRBV20-1 and J usage is TRBJ1-1; D remains unclear. What was sequenced was blood. Here the CDR3 reads CSARDAARNTEAFF. CDR3 nucleotides: TGCAGTGCTAGAGATGCGGCGCGGAACACTGAAGCTTTCTTT.